A selection of T cell receptor beta chains follows, all from one sample in a study of T cells in Graves' hyperthyroidism and ophthalmopathy. Using its own MiXCR run on the multiplex PCR reads, TCRdb lists one record per CDR3 protein. Of a few hundred thousand distinct CDR3 sequences in the sample, about 45% were seen once. The sequencing input was peripheral blood or thyroid tissue (not recorded which). These receptors all stem from an adult woman with Graves' disease, either hyperthyroidism or ophthalmopathy (not recorded which). Each CDR3 is given with its conserved first and last residue. A D gene is named only where the DNA matches it firmly. Clone size, where shown, is once, few, many, or a class for clones that have expanded.

. | TRBJ2-5 | TRBV2 | . | TGTGCCAGCCAGAATCAGGCAGAGACCCAGTACTTC | CASQNQAETQYF
many | TRBJ1-5 | TRBV27 | . | TGTGCCAGCAGTTTAACAGGGCTCAATCAGCCCCAGCATTTT | CASSLTGLNQPQHF
. | TRBJ2-7 | TRBV25-1 | TRBD1 | TGTGCCAGCAGTGGCCCCTTGTTGTCACCCCGGGACAGGGGGTTCCACGAGCAGTACTTC | CASSGPLLSPRDRGFHEQYF
. | TRBJ2-6 | TRBV2 | . | TGTGCCAGCAGTGAATTTGGGGCCAACGTCCTGACTTTC | CASSEFGANVLTF
many | TRBJ2-7 | TRBV9 | TRBD2 | TGTGCCAGCAGCGTAGTAGGGGGGACTAGCGGAGAGGAGCAGTACTTC | CASSVVGGTSGEEQYF
. | TRBJ2-7 | TRBV11-2 | TRBD2 | TGTGCCAGCAGCTTATCCGCTAGCGGGAACCAGTACTTC | CASSLSASGNQYF
many | TRBJ1-5 | TRBV10-3 | . | TGTGCCATCAGTTTTTCGGGGAGCGGGAATCAGCCCCAGCATTTT | CAISFSGSGNQPQHF
. | TRBJ2-3 | TRBV7-9 | . | TGTGCCAGCAGCGAACATAGCACAGATACGCAGTATTTT | CASSEHSTDTQYF
. | TRBJ1-2 | TRBV10-3 | TRBD1 | TGTGCCATCAGTAAGACGGGACAGGGGCCCTATGGCTACACCTTC | CAISKTGQGPYGYTF
few | TRBJ1-3 | TRBV10-3 | . | TGTGCCATCAGTGAAACCCTTTCCTCTGGAAACACCATATATTTT | CAISETLSSGNTIYF
many | TRBJ1-1 | TRBV5-5 | . | TGTGCCAGCAGCCCACAGACAGCTGAAGCTTTCTTT | CASSPQTAEAFF
many | TRBJ1-1 | TRBV12-3/TRBV12-4 | . | TGTGCCAGCAGCCTAAGGACGGGAGTAGCTTTCTTT | CASSLRTGVAFF
. | TRBJ1-2 | TRBV11-2 | . | TGTGCCAGCAGCCCCCCGAGGCACTATGGCTACACCTTC | CASSPPRHYGYTF
few | TRBJ1-5 | TRBV4-1 | . | TGCGCCAGCAGCCAAGCCCCCTCAAAGGGAGAGGATCAGCCCCAGCATTTT | CASSQAPSKGEDQPQHF
few | TRBJ2-7 | TRBV30 | . | TGTGCCTGGACCAGGGGGGTTTACCGGGACGAGCAGTACTTC | CAWTRGVYRDEQYF
many | TRBJ2-5 | TRBV28 | . | TGTGCCAGCAGTTTAGGGTCCTTCCAAGAGACCCAGTACTTC | CASSLGSFQETQYF
. | TRBJ2-5 | TRBV13 | . | TGTGCCAGCATCGAGGCCGGGGATTGGGAGACCCAGTACTTC | CASIEAGDWETQYF
many | TRBJ1-5 | TRBV6-6 | . | TGTGCCAGCAGTTACAGCGGGGGAGGGCCTCCAAAGGGCCAGCCCCAGCATTTT | CASSYSGGGPPKGQPQHF
. | TRBJ2-7 | TRBV15 | TRBD1 | TGTGCCACCAGCAGAGGGGACAGGGGGATCTTTTACGAGCAGTACTTC | CATSRGDRGIFYEQYF
. | TRBJ1-2 | TRBV9 | . | TGTGCCAGCAGCGTAGTTGCAGTACCGAACTGTGACTACACCTTC | CASSVVAVPNCDYTF
. | TRBJ1-4 | TRBV20-1 | . | TGCAGTGCTAGAGGCCAGGGAACTAATGAAAAACTGTTTTTT | CSARGQGTNEKLFF
few | TRBJ2-2 | TRBV10-3 | . | TGTGCCAGCAGCCTCGTGGGGGGCTCTTTCACCGGGGAGCTGTTTTTT | CASSLVGGSFTGELFF
once | TRBJ1-5 | TRBV10-3 | . | TGTGCCATCAGTGTTGTGGGCAATCAGCCCCAGCATTTT | CAISVVGNQPQHF
. | TRBJ2-7 | TRBV5-4 | . | TGTGCCAGCAGCAGGGGCTGGTACGAGCAGTACTTC | CASSRGWYEQYF
few | TRBJ1-4 | TRBV5-5 | . | TGTGCCAGCAGCTTAGGGGCCGATCGAACGTGGGAAAAACTGTTTTTT | CASSLGADRTWEKLFF
. | TRBJ2-2 | TRBV20-1 | TRBD2 | TGCAGTGCTAGACCGGGACTAGCGGGAGGCGCCGGGGAGCTGTTTTTT | CSARPGLAGGAGELFF
. | TRBJ2-3 | TRBV24-1 | TRBD2 | TGTGCCACCAGTTTTAGCGGGAGTTCGGATACGCAGTATTTT | CATSFSGSSDTQYF
. | TRBJ1-3 | TRBV12-3/TRBV12-4 | . | TGTGCCAGCAGTTATACCCTCGGGACGGGCCCTCGTCCGAGCTCTGGAAACACCATATATTTT | CASSYTLGTGPRPSSGNTIYF
many | TRBJ1-1 | TRBV12-3/TRBV12-4 | . | TGTGCCAGCAGTTGGGCACCCAGGGGTCACGAAGGGTATGAAGCTTTCTTT | CASSWAPRGHEGYEAFF
many | TRBJ1-2 | TRBV5-1 | . | TGCGCCAGCAGCCGTGGACAGCCCAATTATATGGGCTACACCTTC | CASSRGQPNYMGYTF
many | TRBJ2-5 | TRBV12-3/TRBV12-4 | . | TGTGCCAGCAGTTTGGAATGGGCGGAGGAGACCCAGTACTTC | CASSLEWAEETQYF
. | TRBJ2-7 | TRBV10-2 | . | TGCGCCAGCAGTGATGGCAGTCGATCCTACGAGCAGTACTTC | CASSDGSRSYEQYF
few | TRBJ1-5 | TRBV2 | TRBD1 | TGTGCCAGCAGTGCGACAGGGAGTGGGGGTCAGCCCCAGCATTTT | CASSATGSGGQPQHF
. | TRBJ2-2 | TRBV7-3 | TRBD2 | TGTGCCAGCAGCCCCCGCGGACCGGGGGGCACCGGGGAGCTGTTTTTT | CASSPRGPGGTGELFF
many | TRBJ2-5 | TRBV5-1 | . | TGCGCCAGCAGCTCACTCCGGGACGGACAAGAGACCCAGTACTTC | CASSSLRDGQETQYF
. | TRBJ1-2 | TRBV2 | . | TGTGCCAGCAGTGATCTAGCGGGCATGGGAACCTTC | CASSDLAGMGTF
medium-sized | TRBJ2-2 | TRBV14 | . | TGTGCCAGCAGCCAAGGACAGGCCTACACCGGGGAGCTGTTTTTT | CASSQGQAYTGELFF
. | TRBJ2-5 | TRBV5-1 | TRBD1 | TGCGCCAGCAGCAGTGGACAGGGTCAGCCCCAGTACTTC | CASSSGQGQPQYF
few | TRBJ1-6 | TRBV30 | . | TGTGCCTGGAGAATCTACGGGACGTGGTTCTCGACATCTTCACCCCTCCACTTT | CAWRIYGTWFSTSSPLHF
once | TRBJ1-4 | TRBV11-2 | . | TGTGCCAGCAGCTTACTCCCGGGAGGTGAAAAACTGTTTTTT | CASSLLPGGEKLFF
. | TRBJ1-2 | TRBV18 | . | TGTGCCAGCTCACCGGACAATGGGGACTATGGCTACACCTTC | CASSPDNGDYGYTF
many | TRBJ2-7 | TRBV4-1 | TRBD2 | TGCGCCAGCAGCCAAGGCGGGACTAGCGGGAGGGCCCACGAGCAGTACTTC | CASSQGGTSGRAHEQYF
many | TRBJ2-6 | TRBV2 | TRBD1 | TGTGCCAGCAGTGAAATCCCCCTGACAGGGACACCTTCTGGGGCCAACGTCCTGACTTTC | CASSEIPLTGTPSGANVLTF